Listed here is a single T cell receptor (beta chain). Its antigen is not identified. Germline assignment: CDR1 MDHEN and CDR2 SYDVKM. The CDR3 covers 13 residues. Trimming took off 3 bases at V and 8 bases at J, with 11 bases between the two ends. Measured with immunoSEQ multiplex PCR; TCRdb has only the in-frame clones, and not every one. The sample includes millions of clones, approximately 90% of them seen just once. These data are taken from a study of shared clonotypes between healthy human individuals. Overall study findings and caveats: Larger richness was generally estimated for naive than memory subsets.

The chain couples TRBV28 to TRBJ2-1; D is perhaps TRBD2 (6 bases). The sequence came from a man aged 18 to 30 in good health. The sequenced sample consisted of naive CD4+ T cells sorted from blood. Noted subset: CD45RA+ positively selected. The CDR3 coding sequence is TGTGCCAGCAGTTTGGGGGGTTCCCATGAGCAGTTCTTC. Its translation: CASSLGGSHEQFF.